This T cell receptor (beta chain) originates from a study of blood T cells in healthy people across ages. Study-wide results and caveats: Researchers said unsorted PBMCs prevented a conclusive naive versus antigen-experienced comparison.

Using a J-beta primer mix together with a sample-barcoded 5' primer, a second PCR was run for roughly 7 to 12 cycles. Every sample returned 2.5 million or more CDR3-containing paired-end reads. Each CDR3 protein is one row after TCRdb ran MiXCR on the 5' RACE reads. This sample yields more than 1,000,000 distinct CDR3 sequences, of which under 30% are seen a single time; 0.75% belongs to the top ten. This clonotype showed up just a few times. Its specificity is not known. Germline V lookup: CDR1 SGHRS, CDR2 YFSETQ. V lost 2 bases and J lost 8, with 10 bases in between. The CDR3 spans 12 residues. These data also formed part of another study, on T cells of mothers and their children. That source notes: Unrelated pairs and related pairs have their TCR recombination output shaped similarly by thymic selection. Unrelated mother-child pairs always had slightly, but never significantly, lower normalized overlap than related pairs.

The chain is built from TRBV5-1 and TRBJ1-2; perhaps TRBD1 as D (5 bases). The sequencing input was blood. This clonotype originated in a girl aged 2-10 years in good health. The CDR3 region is CASSFSGYGYTF. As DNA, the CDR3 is TGCGCCAGCAGCTTCTCAGGGTACGGCTACACCTTC.